This TCR beta chain was observed in a study of T-cell reconstitution after alpha-beta-depleted transplantation in children. Study-level findings and limits: Where some patients showed high TCRbeta diversity at day 60, it came from recipient T cells and thymic progenitors that had survived. Among T cells one year after transplant, newly produced cells accounted for most counts and diversity. Reported findings indicate that, about two months after transplant, alpha-beta T cells came from several hundred expanded clones, which were derived from non-depleted graft cells.

The germline CDR1 and CDR2 sequences are SEHNR and FQNEAQ (reference sequence). V lost 6 bases, J lost 3 bases, and 9 bases stayed unmatched. There are 15 residues in the CDR3. Unique molecular identifiers were incorporated into the prepared TCRbeta library. TCRdb called the PCR reads again in MiXCR, with one record for every CDR3 protein. The table has about 490,000 distinct CDR3 sequences, roughly a tenth seen once. This clonotype was seen a handful of times. Its antigen is still unknown. Source: PBMCs, taken before TCRalphabeta/CD19-depleted stem cell transplant. The chain employs TRBV7-9 and TRBJ2-7; the match to TRBD2 covers 9 bases. This TCR derives from a child aged 2 to 15 with inherited bone marrow failure, due to receive a stem cell transplant. The DNA of the CDR3 is TGTGCCAGCAGGCCTTTAGCGGGAGCGAACTACGAGCAGTACTTC. Translated, it gives CASRPLAGANYEQYF. The full variable domain, with the rest looked up from reference TRBV7-9 and TRBJ2-7, is DTGVSQNPRHKITKRGQNVTFRCDPISEHNRLYWYRQTLGQGPEFLTYFQNEAQLEKSRLLSDRFSAERPKGSFSTLEIQRTEQGDSAMYLCASRPLAGANYEQYFGPGTRLTVT.